This T cell receptor beta chain was sequenced for a study of blood T cell repertoires in COVID-19. Overall study: Specimens from acute and convalescent COVID-19 originated in the United States, Italy and Spain.

Original methodology: Estimation of nucleated cell counts was performed using reference gene primer amplification. Repertoires were generated with immunoSEQ multiplex PCR, while TCRdb's copy carries only in-frame clones and drops some. V, J and clone size were drawn from that table, and D and trimming were deduced from the DNA. Of 210,000 or so clones in the sample, roughly 85% were seen once. V was cut by 4 bases and J by 1 base, with 13 bases left in between. Per germline, CDR1 MNHNS and CDR2 SASEGT. CDR3 length: 16 amino acids. Sequencing used peripheral blood. This chain links TRBV6-1 with TRBJ2-2, with D tentatively TRBD1 (6 bases). The TCR sequence derives from a woman younger than 35 who had recovered from COVID-19. The CDR3 DNA reads TGTGCCAGCAGTGCCCGCCGGACAGAGAACACCGGGGAGCTGTTTTTT. Translating gives CASSARRTENTGELFF.